This is a list of T cell receptor beta chains from one sample in a study of T cells in Graves' hyperthyroidism and ophthalmopathy. TCRdb called the multiplex PCR reads again in MiXCR, with one record for every CDR3 protein. The sample carries fewer than 500,000 distinct CDR3 sequences, approximately 15% recorded once. The sample was blood. Receptor source: a man aged 18 to 29 with Graves' ophthalmopathy. CDR3s include the opening cysteine and the closing phenylalanine or tryptophan. The order of the fields is CDR3 protein, CDR3 DNA, clone size, D gene, V gene, J gene. The D gene is left open where the match is weak. Clone size is shown for a subset of rows, as once, few, many or a class of expanded clone.

CDR3: CASSTGTGGPLEGYTF
DNA: TGCGCCAGCAGCACCGGGACAGGGGGCCCTTTGGAGGGCTACACCTTC
size: -
D: TRBD1
V: TRBV5-1
J: TRBJ1-2

CDR3: CASSQDRRNEKLFF
DNA: TGTGCCAGCAGCCAGGACAGGCGGAATGAAAAACTGTTTTTT
size: many
D: TRBD1
V: TRBV7-9
J: TRBJ1-4

CDR3: CSAGLGAQTEAFF
DNA: TGCAGTGCTGGCCTAGGGGCGCAAACTGAAGCTTTCTTT
size: many
D: -
V: TRBV20-1
J: TRBJ1-1

CDR3: CSARDRINGNTIYF
DNA: TGCAGTGCTAGAGATAGGATAAATGGAAACACCATATATTTT
size: few
D: -
V: TRBV20-1
J: TRBJ1-3

CDR3: CSASGTEKRGPSYEQYF
DNA: TGCAGTGCTAGTGGGACGGAGAAGCGGGGGCCCTCCTACGAGCAGTACTTC
size: many
D: TRBD2
V: TRBV20-1
J: TRBJ2-7

CDR3: CSVVVPGLFSTDTQYF
DNA: TGCAGCGTTGTGGTCCCCGGGCTATTTAGCACAGATACGCAGTATTTT
size: many
D: -
V: TRBV29-1
J: TRBJ2-3

CDR3: CASRKTSGGAGTGEPFF
DNA: TGTGCCAGCAGAAAGACTAGCGGGGGGGCAGGGACCGGGGAGCCGTTTTTT
size: -
D: TRBD2
V: TRBV12-3/TRBV12-4
J: TRBJ2-2

CDR3: CASRAGPNRNTGELFF
DNA: TGTGCCAGCAGAGCGGGGCCGAACCGGAACACCGGGGAGCTGTTTTTT
size: many
D: TRBD2
V: TRBV7-2
J: TRBJ2-2

CDR3: CASTERYEQYF
DNA: TGTGCCAGCACCGAAAGATACGAGCAGTACTTC
size: many
D: -
V: TRBV7-2
J: TRBJ2-7

CDR3: CASSRQGYRAFF
DNA: TGTGCCAGCAGCCGTCAGGGATATAGAGCTTTCTTT
size: many
D: -
V: TRBV13
J: TRBJ1-1

CDR3: CASSSAPGLGNTQYF
DNA: TGCGCCAGCAGCTCCGCCCCGGGACTAGGGAATACGCAGTATTTT
size: many
D: TRBD2
V: TRBV5-1
J: TRBJ2-3

CDR3: CASSLRWDSYEQYF
DNA: TGTGCCAGCAGCTTGCGGTGGGATTCCTACGAGCAGTACTTC
size: many
D: -
V: TRBV5-5
J: TRBJ2-7

CDR3: CASSFGPACEAFF
DNA: TGCGCCAGCAGCTTCGGCCCGGCTTGTGAAGCTTTCTTT
size: few
D: -
V: TRBV5-1
J: TRBJ1-1

CDR3: CATSDRTGTGADEQFF
DNA: TGTGCCACCAGTGATCGAACCGGGACAGGGGCAGATGAGCAGTTCTTC
size: many
D: TRBD1
V: TRBV24-1
J: TRBJ2-1

CDR3: CASSFQGMLNEQYF
DNA: TGTGCCAGCAGTTTTCAGGGGATGTTAAACGAGCAGTACTTC
size: many
D: -
V: TRBV12-3/TRBV12-4
J: TRBJ2-7

CDR3: CASSRFQGAASNQPQHF
DNA: TGCGCCAGCAGCCGCTTTCAGGGGGCCGCGAGCAATCAGCCCCAGCATTTT
size: -
D: TRBD1
V: TRBV4-3
J: TRBJ1-5